These T cell receptor beta chains were read from a single sample in a study of Ad26.COV2.S vaccination and SARS-CoV-2 variants. Repertoires were generated with immunoSEQ multiplex PCR, while TCRdb's copy carries only in-frame clones and drops some. The repertoire holds about 350,000 clones, around 92% seen once, with 3.9% in the top ten. The sample was peripheral blood, taken after recovery from COVID-19. The receptors were sampled from a human donor who had recovered from COVID-19. Both conserved end residues are trimmed from each CDR3. A D gene is named only where the DNA matches it firmly.

V	J	D	CDR3
TRBV12-5	TRBJ1-2	-	ASGLVKEGGYT
TRBV19	TRBJ2-3	-	ASSIGVLTDTQY
TRBV18	TRBJ1-6	-	ASSPFRASNSPLH
TRBV5-1	TRBJ2-5	-	ASSLAPAGGQETQY
TRBV6-1	TRBJ2-3	-	ASSEYEADTQY
TRBV9	TRBJ1-3	-	ASSVGSLDTIY
TRBV11-2	TRBJ1-5	-	ASSRNQLNQPQH
TRBV3-1/TRBV3-2	TRBJ2-7	-	ASSQEGTHEQY
TRBV7-2	TRBJ2-5	TRBD2	ASSLVVLAGIRLRETQY
TRBV11-2	TRBJ2-1	-	ASSPVAGAGEQF
TRBV14	TRBJ2-6	-	ASSQGFGANVLT
TRBV11-2	TRBJ2-5	-	ASSLQGFETQY
TRBV3-1/TRBV3-2	TRBJ1-1	-	ASSQDLAAREWAF
TRBV2	TRBJ1-1	-	ASRADRRTRTEAF
TRBV12-3/TRBV12-4	TRBJ1-2	-	ASSFNGYGYT
TRBV6-2/TRBV6-3	TRBJ2-7	-	ASSYSSYEQY
TRBV25-1	TRBJ1-1	TRBD1	ASSGHRGLNTEAF
TRBV4-1	TRBJ2-1	-	ASSHLGGNEQF
TRBV12-3/TRBV12-4	TRBJ1-5	-	ASSSRLDQPQH
TRBV5-8	TRBJ2-5	TRBD1	ASRGTGGETQY
TRBV9	TRBJ2-3	-	ASRQGEGTDTQY
TRBV9	TRBJ2-7	-	ASSVGGSEQY
TRBV7-6	TRBJ2-5	-	ASSLAKALIETQY
TRBV2	TRBJ2-7	TRBD1	ASSVFRDREY
TRBV18	TRBJ2-1	TRBD2	ASSPTSGAYNEQF
TRBV9	TRBJ1-3	TRBD1	ASSAQGAGNTIY
TRBV10-3	TRBJ2-3	TRBD1	AISAGTGGTDTQY
TRBV5-4	TRBJ1-1	-	ASSLGGVGMNTEAF
TRBV5-1	TRBJ2-5	TRBD2	ASSLVPSGGQETQY
TRBV19	TRBJ1-2	-	ASSIDRSYSYGYT
TRBV9	TRBJ1-2	-	ASTVMGAYGYT
TRBV5-6	TRBJ1-5	TRBD1	ASSLGSGGQPQH
TRBV27	TRBJ1-1	-	ASSQKGGVFYTEAF
TRBV12-3/TRBV12-4	TRBJ1-2	-	ASSFGGHYGYT
TRBV7-6	TRBJ2-3	TRBD2	ASSWGAGAGRLDTQY
TRBV11-3	TRBJ2-7	-	ASSLVVHQGSYSYEQY
TRBV9	TRBJ1-4	-	ASSPLDGEKLF
TRBV7-9	TRBJ1-1	-	ASSATGYMNTEAF
TRBV3-1/TRBV3-2	TRBJ1-2	TRBD1	ASSQGTGRGYT
TRBV3-1/TRBV3-2	TRBJ2-5	-	ASSQNRRETQY
TRBV9	TRBJ2-7	-	ASSVVDNPSYEQY
TRBV19	TRBJ2-7	TRBD1	ASSIGTGRGDEQY
TRBV6-4	TRBJ2-5	TRBD2	ASSAGTSGGETQY
TRBV12-5	TRBJ1-5	-	ASGLRESNQPQH
TRBV7-9	TRBJ2-2	TRBD1	ASSSRDRVVSGELF
TRBV11-2	TRBJ1-1	TRBD1	ASSRTTGWVTEAF
TRBV10-3	TRBJ2-1	TRBD2	AISVASGGVYNEQF
TRBV5-1	TRBJ1-2	-	ASSLEGPYGYT